This T cell receptor (beta chain) was captured in a study of T cells after yellow fever vaccination. Study-wide results and limits: Peak timing came faster in the weaker secondary response, day 5 versus 15.

TCRdb used MiXCR to reprocess the 5' RACE reads, holding one entry per CDR3 protein. The profile covers about 96,000 distinct CDR3 sequences, with 8% to 10% appearing a single time and around 17% taken by the ten largest. CDR3 length equals 18 residues. Trimming cost V 3 bases and J 8 bases; bases outside gene matches: 17. The germline V gene encodes CDR1 SGHRS and CDR2 YFSETQ. The chain employs TRBV5-1 and TRBJ2-1, with 10 positions matching TRBD2. The sample consisted of CD8+ T cells not binding an NS4B(214-222) dextramer, sorted from PBMCs, taken around 15 days after the first yellow fever vaccination. The TCR was taken from a man younger than 35 who received the YFV17D yellow fever vaccine. CDR3 DNA sequence: TGCGCCAGCAGCTGGGGACCGCAGCTAGCGGGGGCGCGCCATGAGCAGTTCTTC. Translated, it gives CASSWGPQLAGARHEQFF.